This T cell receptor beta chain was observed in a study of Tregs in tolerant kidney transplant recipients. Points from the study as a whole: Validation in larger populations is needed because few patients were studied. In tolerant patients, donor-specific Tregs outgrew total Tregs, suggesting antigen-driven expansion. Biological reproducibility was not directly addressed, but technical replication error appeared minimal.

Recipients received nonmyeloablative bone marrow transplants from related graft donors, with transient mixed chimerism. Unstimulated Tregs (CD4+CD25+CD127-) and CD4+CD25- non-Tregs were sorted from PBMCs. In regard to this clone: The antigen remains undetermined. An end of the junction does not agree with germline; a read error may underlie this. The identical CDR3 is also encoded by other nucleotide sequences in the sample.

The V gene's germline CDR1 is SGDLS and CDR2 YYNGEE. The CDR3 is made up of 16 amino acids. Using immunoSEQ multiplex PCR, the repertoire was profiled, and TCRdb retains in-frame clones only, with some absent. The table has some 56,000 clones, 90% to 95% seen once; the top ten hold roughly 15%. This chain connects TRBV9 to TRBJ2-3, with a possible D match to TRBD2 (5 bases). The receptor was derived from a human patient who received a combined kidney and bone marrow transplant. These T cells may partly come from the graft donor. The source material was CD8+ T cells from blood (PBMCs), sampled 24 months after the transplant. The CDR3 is CASSVSPTRSTDTQYF. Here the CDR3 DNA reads TGTGCCAGCAGCGTATCACCTACTAGGAGCACAGATACGCAGTACTTT.